This T cell receptor beta chain derives from a study of T cell responses to AZD1222 COVID-19 vaccine. Broader study findings: The study identified only six AZD1222 recipients as seropositive at baseline. Unmutated regions of variants are reportedly targeted by nearly half of spike-specific TCRs.

This CDR3 has 15 residues. Germline V gene sequence: CDR1 MNHEY, CDR2 SVGAGI. Trimming took 10 bases from V and 5 from J, leaving 20 bases between them. Data came from immunoSEQ multiplex PCR; TCRdb stores just in-frame clones and leaves some out. The data hold roughly 140,000 clones, with 90% to 95% observed a single time. Of note for this clone: The antigen remains undetermined.

The material sequenced was peripheral blood, taken on day 0 of AZD1222 vaccination. The sequence derives from an adult in good health. This chain uses TRBV6-5 with TRBJ1-4; D is unresolved. The CDR3 DNA sequence: TGTGCCACCATGACGGGCGGGGTTCCGAATGAAAAACTGTTTTTT. It specifies CATMTGGVPNEKLFF.